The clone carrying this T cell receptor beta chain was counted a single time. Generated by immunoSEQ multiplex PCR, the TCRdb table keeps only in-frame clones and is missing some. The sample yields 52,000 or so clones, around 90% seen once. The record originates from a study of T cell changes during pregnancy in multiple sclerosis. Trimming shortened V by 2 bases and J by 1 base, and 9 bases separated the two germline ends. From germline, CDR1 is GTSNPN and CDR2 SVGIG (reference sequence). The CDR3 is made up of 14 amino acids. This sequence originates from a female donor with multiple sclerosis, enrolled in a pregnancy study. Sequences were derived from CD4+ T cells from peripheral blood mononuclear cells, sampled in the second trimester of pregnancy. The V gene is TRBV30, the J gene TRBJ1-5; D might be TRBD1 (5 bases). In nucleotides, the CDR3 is TGTGCCTGGAGTATCTCAGGGAGCAATCAGCCCCAGCATTTT. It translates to CAWSISGSNQPQHF.